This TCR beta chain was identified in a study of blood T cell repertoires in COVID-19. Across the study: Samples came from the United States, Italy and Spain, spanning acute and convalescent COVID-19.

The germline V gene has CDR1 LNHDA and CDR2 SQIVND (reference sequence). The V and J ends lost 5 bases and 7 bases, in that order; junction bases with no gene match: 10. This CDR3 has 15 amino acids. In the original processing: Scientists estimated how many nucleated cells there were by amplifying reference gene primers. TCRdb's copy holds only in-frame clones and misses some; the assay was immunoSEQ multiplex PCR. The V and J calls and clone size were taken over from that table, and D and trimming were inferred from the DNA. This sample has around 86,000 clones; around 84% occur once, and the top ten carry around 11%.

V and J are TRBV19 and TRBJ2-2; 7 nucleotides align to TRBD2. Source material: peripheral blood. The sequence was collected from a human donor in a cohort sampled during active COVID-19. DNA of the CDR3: TGTGCCAGTAGTGCCCCGGGGGGTCGTATCGGGGAGCTGTTTTTT. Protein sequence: CASSAPGGRIGELFF.